The T cell receptor (beta chain) described here comes from a study of T cell changes during pregnancy in multiple sclerosis (dated by TCRdb to between 2017 and 2020). With respect to the entire study: The study looked at changes in the T cell repertoire across pregnancy in women with multiple sclerosis.

For CDR1 and CDR2, the germline V gene lists SGHRS and YFSETQ. From cysteine to phenylalanine, the CDR3 is 15 amino acids long. Only the CDR3 DNA stays, 45 bases, in frame from base 1. V sheds 0 bases and J sheds 1 base, leaving 9 bases between their ends. In its sample, this clone was seen once. Its specific antigen is unknown. Qualities for individual bases were not recorded, and no much larger clone is one base off. The library was generated by the immunoSEQ multiplex PCR assay. Here the immuneACCESS table is served through TCRdb, limited to in-frame sequences with V and J called. Missing clones are a known gap in these copies; in checked studies unresolved V genes cover under half, and the rest lacks a known reason. The sample table shows tens of thousands of clones, and 85% to 95% are seen once. The leading ten clones occupy 0.5% of the sample.

The receptor comes from a female donor with multiple sclerosis, enrolled in a pregnancy study. The source was CD4+ T cells from peripheral blood mononuclear cells, collected in the third trimester of pregnancy. The rearrangement combines TRBV5-1 with TRBJ2-3; tentative D gene TRBD1, with 5 bases matching. The CDR3 reads as follows: CASSLGQPRTDTQYF. The nucleotides are TGCGCCAGCAGCTTGGGACAGCCTCGCACAGATACGCAGTATTTT.